A selection of T cell receptor beta chains follows, all from one sample in a study of shared clonotypes between healthy human individuals. Assay used: immunoSEQ multiplex PCR; TCRdb lists only in-frame clones, some missing. This sample has around 1.5 million clones, with roughly 98% found just once. The sequenced material came from naive CD4+ T cells sorted from blood. The receptors shown here come from a man aged 30 to 45 in good health. Each CDR3 is given with its conserved first and last residue. The order of the fields is J gene, D gene, V gene, CDR3 DNA, CDR3 protein. The D gene is left open where the match is weak.

TRBJ2-1	TRBD2	TRBV4-1	TGCGCCAGCAGCCAAGCTGGACTAGCGGACAATGAGCAGTTCTTC	CASSQAGLADNEQFF
TRBJ2-7	.	TRBV19	TGTGCCAGTAGCAGGGAGACAATTTCCTACGAGCAGTACTTC	CASSRETISYEQYF
TRBJ2-7	TRBD2	TRBV27	TGTGCCAGCAGTTTAGCCGGGACTAGCGGCTACGAGCAGTACTTC	CASSLAGTSGYEQYF
TRBJ1-2	.	TRBV7-9	TGTGCCAGCAGCTTCTCCCGGGCCGCTAACTATGGCTACACCTTC	CASSFSRAANYGYTF
TRBJ1-1	.	TRBV29-1	TGCAGCGGAACTCGTCACAAGGGCACTGAAGCTTTCTTT	CSGTRHKGTEAFF
TRBJ2-7	.	TRBV18	TGTGCCAGCTCACTTGACAGCTCTTACGAGCAGTACTTC	CASSLDSSYEQYF
TRBJ1-2	TRBD1	TRBV6-1	TGTGCCAGCAGTGACGGACAGGGGAAACGGGGCTACACCTTC	CASSDGQGKRGYTF
TRBJ1-1	.	TRBV5-1	TGCGCCAGCAGCTTGGAGGCAGGTTTTACTGAAGCTTTCTTT	CASSLEAGFTEAFF
TRBJ2-7	.	TRBV19	TGTGCCAGTAGTACCCGGGGACACTTCTACGAGCAGTACTTC	CASSTRGHFYEQYF
TRBJ2-7	TRBD2	TRBV5-1	TGCGCCAGCAGCCCGGGACTAGCGGGATTCTACGAGCAGTACTTC	CASSPGLAGFYEQYF
TRBJ2-6	.	TRBV19	TGTGCCAGCGGGGGCAGTCCCTCTGGGGCCAACGTCCTGACTTTC	CASGGSPSGANVLTF
TRBJ1-5	TRBD1	TRBV28	TGTGCCAGCAGTTTCGTCCGGGACAGGGGCTTTAATCAGCCCCAGCATTTT	CASSFVRDRGFNQPQHF
TRBJ2-7	TRBD2	TRBV4-2	TGTGCCAGCAGCCAAATAGGACTAGCGGGAGTTAAAAGGCGGACCTACGAGCAGTACTTC	CASSQIGLAGVKRRTYEQYF
TRBJ2-7	.	TRBV10-1	TGCGCCAGCAGCGGGCCTTCCTCCTACGAGCAGTACTTC	CASSGPSSYEQYF
TRBJ1-1	TRBD1	TRBV9	TGTGCCAGCAGCCGCGGACAGGGGGACACTGAAGCTTTCTTT	CASSRGQGDTEAFF
TRBJ1-5	TRBD1	TRBV7-8	TGTGCCAGCAGCTTGGATACAGGGGGCGACCAGCCCCAGCATTTT	CASSLDTGGDQPQHF
TRBJ1-5	.	TRBV6-1	TGTGCCAGCAGCACACCCCTTAGCAATCAGCCCCAGCATTTT	CASSTPLSNQPQHF